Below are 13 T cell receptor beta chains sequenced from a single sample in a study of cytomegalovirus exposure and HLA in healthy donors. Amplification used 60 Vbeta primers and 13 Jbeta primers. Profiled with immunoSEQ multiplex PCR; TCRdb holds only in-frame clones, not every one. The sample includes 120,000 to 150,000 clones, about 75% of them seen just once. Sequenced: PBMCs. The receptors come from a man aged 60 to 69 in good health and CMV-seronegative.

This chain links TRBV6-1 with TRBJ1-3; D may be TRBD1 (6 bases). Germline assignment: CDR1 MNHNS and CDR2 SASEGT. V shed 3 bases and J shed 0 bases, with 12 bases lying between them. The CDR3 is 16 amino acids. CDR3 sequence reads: CASSDFGQSSGNTIYF. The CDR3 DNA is TGTGCCAGCAGTGACTTCGGACAGAGCTCTGGAAACACCATATATTTT.

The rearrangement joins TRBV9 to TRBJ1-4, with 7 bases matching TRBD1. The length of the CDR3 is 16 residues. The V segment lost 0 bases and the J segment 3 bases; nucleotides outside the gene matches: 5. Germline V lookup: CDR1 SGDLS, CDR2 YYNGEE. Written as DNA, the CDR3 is TGTGCCAGCAGCGTAGGAGTGAGGGGGCCTAATGAAAAACTGTTTTTT. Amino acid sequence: CASSVGVRGPNEKLFF.

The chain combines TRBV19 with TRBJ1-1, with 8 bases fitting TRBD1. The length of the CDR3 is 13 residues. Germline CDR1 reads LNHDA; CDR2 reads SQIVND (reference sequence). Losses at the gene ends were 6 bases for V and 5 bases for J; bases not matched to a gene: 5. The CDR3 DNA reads TGTGCCAGTAGCGACAGGGGCGAGACTGAAGCTTTCTTT. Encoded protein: CASSDRGETEAFF.

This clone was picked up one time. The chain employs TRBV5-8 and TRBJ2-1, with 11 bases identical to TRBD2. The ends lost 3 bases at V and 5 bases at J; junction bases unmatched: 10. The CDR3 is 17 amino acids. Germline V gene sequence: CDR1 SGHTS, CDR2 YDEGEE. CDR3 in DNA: TGTGCCAGCAGCTCACCCCTCGGGACTAGCGGACACAATGAGCAGTTCTTC. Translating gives CASSSPLGTSGHNEQFF.

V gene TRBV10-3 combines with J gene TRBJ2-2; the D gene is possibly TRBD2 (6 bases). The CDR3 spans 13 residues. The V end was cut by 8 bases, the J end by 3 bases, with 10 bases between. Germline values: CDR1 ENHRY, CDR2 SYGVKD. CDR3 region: CAIRGGDTGELFF. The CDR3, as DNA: TGTGCCATCCGGGGCGGGGACACCGGGGAGCTGTTTTTT.

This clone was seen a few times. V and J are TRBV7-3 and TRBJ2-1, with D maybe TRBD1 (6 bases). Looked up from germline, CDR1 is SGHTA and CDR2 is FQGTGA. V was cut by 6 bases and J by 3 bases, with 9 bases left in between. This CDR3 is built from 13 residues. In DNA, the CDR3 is TGTGCCAGCAGTCAGGGGTTCTACAATGAGCAGTTCTTC. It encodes CASSQGFYNEQFF.

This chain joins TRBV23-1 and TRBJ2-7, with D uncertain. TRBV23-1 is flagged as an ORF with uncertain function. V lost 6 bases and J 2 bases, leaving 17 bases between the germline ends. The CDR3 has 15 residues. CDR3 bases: TGCGCCAGCAGCCTAGACCCCATAGAGGCCTACGAGCAGTACTTC. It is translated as CASSLDPIEAYEQYF.

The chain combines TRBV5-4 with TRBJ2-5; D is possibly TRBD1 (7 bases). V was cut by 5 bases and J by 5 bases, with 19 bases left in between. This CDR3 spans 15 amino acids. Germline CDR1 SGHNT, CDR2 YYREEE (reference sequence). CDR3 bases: TGTGCCAGCAGACCCGGCTTGACAGGGAGGGAGACCCAGTACTTC. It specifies CASRPGLTGRETQYF.

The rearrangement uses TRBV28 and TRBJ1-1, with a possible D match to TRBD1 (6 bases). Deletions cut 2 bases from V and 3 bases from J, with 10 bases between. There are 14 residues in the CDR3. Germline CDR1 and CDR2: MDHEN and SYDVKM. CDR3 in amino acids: CASSLQGRDTEAFF. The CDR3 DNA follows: TGTGCCAGCAGTTTACAGGGGCGAGACACTGAAGCTTTCTTT. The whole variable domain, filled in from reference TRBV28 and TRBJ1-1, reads DVKVTQSSRYLVKRTGEKVFLECVQDMDHENMFWYRQDPGLGLRLIYFSYDVKMKEKGDIPEGYSVSREKKERFSLILESASTNQTSMYLCASSLQGRDTEAFFGQGTRLTVV.

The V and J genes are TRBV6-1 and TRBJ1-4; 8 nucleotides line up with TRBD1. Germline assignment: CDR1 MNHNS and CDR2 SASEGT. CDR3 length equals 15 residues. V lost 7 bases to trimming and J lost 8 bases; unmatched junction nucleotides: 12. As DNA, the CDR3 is TGTGCCAGCATTATTGGACAGGGTGGTGACGAAAAACTGTTTTTT. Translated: CASIIGQGGDEKLFF.

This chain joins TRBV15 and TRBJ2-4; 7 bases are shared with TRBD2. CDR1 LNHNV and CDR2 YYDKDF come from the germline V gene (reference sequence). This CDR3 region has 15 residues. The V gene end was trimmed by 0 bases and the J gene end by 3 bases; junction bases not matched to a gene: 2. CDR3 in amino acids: CATSRDSGGKNIQYF. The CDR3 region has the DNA TGTGCCACCAGCAGAGATTCGGGGGGCAAAAACATTCAGTACTTC.

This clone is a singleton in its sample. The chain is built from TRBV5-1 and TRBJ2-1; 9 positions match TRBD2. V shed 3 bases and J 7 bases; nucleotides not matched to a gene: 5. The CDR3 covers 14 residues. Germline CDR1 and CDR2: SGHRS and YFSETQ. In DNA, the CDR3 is TGCGCCAGCAGCTGGACTAGCGTTCCTAATGAGCAGTTCTTC. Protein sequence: CASSWTSVPNEQFF.

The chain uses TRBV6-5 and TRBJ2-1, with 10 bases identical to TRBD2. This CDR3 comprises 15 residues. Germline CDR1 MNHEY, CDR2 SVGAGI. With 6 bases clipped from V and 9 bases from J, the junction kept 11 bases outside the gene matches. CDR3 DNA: TGTGCCAGCAGGGGAGCGGGAGGGGGGGGAAGTGAGCAGTTCTTC. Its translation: CASRGAGGGGSEQFF.